Listed below are T cell receptor beta chains from one sample, sequenced in a study of monozygotic twins with inflammatory bowel disease. TCRdb re-called the 5' RACE reads and catalogs CDR3 proteins one per entry, DNA excluded. The specimen's table records about 300,000 distinct CDR3 sequences. Sequencing used blood. These receptors were collected from a human donor with ulcerative colitis or Crohn's disease, or a healthy co-twin of an affected twin (not recorded which). Both conserved end residues are part of each CDR3.

CDR3 protein: CASRGPNNYEQYF
V gene: TRBV28
J gene: TRBJ2-7

CDR3 protein: CASSPGYGESGTDTQYF
V gene: TRBV18
J gene: TRBJ2-3

CDR3 protein: CSARTAVWGVGAFF
V gene: TRBV20-1
J gene: TRBJ1-1

CDR3 protein: CSARGRGPGTGELFF
V gene: TRBV20-1
J gene: TRBJ2-2

CDR3 protein: CSAREIGQRLTYEQYF
V gene: TRBV20-1
J gene: TRBJ2-7

CDR3 protein: CASSFGTGGWVKTQYF
V gene: TRBV12-3/TRBV12-4
J gene: TRBJ2-5

CDR3 protein: CATSRDSSYEQYF
V gene: TRBV15
J gene: TRBJ2-7

CDR3 protein: CASSLDVVGQETQYF
V gene: TRBV5-1
J gene: TRBJ2-5

CDR3 protein: CAWRRPRQGSNSGNTIYF
V gene: TRBV30
J gene: TRBJ1-3

CDR3 protein: CASSHQTARQTYSNQPQHF
V gene: TRBV14
J gene: TRBJ1-5

CDR3 protein: CSVEAGGWDTQYF
V gene: TRBV29-1
J gene: TRBJ2-3

CDR3 protein: CASSQGTAGNTIYF
V gene: TRBV4-1
J gene: TRBJ1-3

CDR3 protein: CATSDLGGKKNNEQFF
V gene: TRBV24-1
J gene: TRBJ2-1

CDR3 protein: CASISRGRTNSYEQYF
V gene: TRBV28
J gene: TRBJ2-7

CDR3 protein: CASSLRTSGRAPVGTQYF
V gene: TRBV7-8
J gene: TRBJ2-3

CDR3 protein: CASSEIVLAGGETQYF
V gene: TRBV25-1
J gene: TRBJ2-5

CDR3 protein: CASRGYVRTSGYNEQFF
V gene: TRBV27
J gene: TRBJ2-1

CDR3 protein: CATSDPKSPGQEKLFF
V gene: TRBV24-1
J gene: TRBJ1-4

CDR3 protein: CASSPQGTYYGYTF
V gene: TRBV5-1
J gene: TRBJ1-2

CDR3 protein: CASSYWDGPYEQYF
V gene: TRBV5-1
J gene: TRBJ2-7

CDR3 protein: CASSLKFGYTF
V gene: TRBV2
J gene: TRBJ1-2

CDR3 protein: CASRSGGNYGYTF
V gene: TRBV27
J gene: TRBJ1-2

CDR3 protein: CASSLAPGAGDTEAFF
V gene: TRBV7-2
J gene: TRBJ1-1

CDR3 protein: CASSPITALIAKNIQYF
V gene: TRBV27
J gene: TRBJ2-4

CDR3 protein: CASSSGIRTNEKLFF
V gene: TRBV5-1
J gene: TRBJ1-4

CDR3 protein: CASSVTSTQLEQFF
V gene: TRBV9
J gene: TRBJ2-1

CDR3 protein: CATSDPRLAGTFF
V gene: TRBV24-1
J gene: TRBJ2-1

CDR3 protein: CASSRGGNYYNEQFF
V gene: TRBV4-3
J gene: TRBJ2-1

CDR3 protein: CASSWDPNTGELFF
V gene: TRBV11-2
J gene: TRBJ2-2

CDR3 protein: CASSLYGQGGEYEQYF
V gene: TRBV7-9
J gene: TRBJ2-7

CDR3 protein: CASSQITGENEKLFF
V gene: TRBV5-1
J gene: TRBJ1-4

CDR3 protein: CASGGIANTGELFF
V gene: TRBV6-2/TRBV6-3
J gene: TRBJ2-2

CDR3 protein: CSVGGQGNEKLFF
V gene: TRBV29-1
J gene: TRBJ1-4

CDR3 protein: CATSAGRADTQYF
V gene: TRBV6-2/TRBV6-3
J gene: TRBJ2-3